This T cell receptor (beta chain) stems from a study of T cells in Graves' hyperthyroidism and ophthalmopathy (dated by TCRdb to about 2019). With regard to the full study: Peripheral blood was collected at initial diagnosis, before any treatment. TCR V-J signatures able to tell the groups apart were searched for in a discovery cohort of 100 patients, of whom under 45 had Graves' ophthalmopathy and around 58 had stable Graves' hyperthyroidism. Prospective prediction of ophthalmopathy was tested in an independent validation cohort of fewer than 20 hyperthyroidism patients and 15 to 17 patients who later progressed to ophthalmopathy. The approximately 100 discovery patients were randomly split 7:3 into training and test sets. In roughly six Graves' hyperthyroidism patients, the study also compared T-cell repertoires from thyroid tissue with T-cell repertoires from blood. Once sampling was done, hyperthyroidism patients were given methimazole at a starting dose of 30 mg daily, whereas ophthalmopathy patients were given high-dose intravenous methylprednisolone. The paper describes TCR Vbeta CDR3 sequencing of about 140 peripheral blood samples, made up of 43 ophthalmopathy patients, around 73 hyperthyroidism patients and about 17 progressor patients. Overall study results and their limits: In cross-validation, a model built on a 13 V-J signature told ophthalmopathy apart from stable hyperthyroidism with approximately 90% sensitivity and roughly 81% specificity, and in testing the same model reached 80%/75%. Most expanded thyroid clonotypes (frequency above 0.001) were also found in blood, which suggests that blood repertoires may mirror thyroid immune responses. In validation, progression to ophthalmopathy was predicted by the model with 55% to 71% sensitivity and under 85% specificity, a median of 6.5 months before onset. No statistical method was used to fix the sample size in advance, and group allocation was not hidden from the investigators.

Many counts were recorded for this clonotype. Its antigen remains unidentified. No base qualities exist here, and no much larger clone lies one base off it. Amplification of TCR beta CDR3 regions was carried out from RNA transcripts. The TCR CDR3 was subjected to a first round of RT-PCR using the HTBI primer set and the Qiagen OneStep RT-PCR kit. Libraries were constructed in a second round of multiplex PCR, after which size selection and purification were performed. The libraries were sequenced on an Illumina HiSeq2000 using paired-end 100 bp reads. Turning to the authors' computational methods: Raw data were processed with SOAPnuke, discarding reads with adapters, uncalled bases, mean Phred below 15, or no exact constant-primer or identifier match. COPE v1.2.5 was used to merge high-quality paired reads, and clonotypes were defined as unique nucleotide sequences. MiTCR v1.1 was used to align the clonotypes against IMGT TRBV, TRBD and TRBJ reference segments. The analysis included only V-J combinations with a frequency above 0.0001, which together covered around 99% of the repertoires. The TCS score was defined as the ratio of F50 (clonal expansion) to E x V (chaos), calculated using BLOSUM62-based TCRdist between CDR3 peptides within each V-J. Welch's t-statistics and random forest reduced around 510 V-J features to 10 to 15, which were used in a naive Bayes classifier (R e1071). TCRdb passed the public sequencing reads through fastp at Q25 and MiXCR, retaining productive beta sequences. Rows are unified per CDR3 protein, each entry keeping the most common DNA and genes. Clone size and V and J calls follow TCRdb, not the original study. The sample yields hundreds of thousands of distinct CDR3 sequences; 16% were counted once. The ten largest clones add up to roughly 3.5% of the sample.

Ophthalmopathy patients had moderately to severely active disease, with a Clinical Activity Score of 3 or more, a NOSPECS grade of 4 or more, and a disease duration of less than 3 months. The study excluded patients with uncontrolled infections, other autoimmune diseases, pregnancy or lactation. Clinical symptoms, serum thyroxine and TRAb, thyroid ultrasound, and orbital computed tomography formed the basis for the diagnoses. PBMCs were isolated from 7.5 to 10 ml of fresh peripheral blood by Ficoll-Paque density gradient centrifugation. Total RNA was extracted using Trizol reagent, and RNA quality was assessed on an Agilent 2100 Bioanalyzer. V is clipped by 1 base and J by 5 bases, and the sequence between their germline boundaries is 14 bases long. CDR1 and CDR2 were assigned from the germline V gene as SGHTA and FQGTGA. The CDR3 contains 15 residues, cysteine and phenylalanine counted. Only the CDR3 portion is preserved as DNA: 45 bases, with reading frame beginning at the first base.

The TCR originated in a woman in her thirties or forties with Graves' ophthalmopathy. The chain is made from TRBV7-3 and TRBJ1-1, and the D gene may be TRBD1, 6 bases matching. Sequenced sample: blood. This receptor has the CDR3 CASSLKARGETEAFF. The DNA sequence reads TGTGCCAGCAGCTTAAAGGCCAGGGGAGAGACTGAAGCTTTCTTT.